This T cell receptor (beta chain) derives from a study of identical twins. Points from the study as a whole: Insertion counts were lower in abundant cord blood beta clonotypes, a trend that memory repertoires did not show. These conclusions were based on statistical analysis (cross-sectional, not following the same donors). The models gave estimates that fell short of the out-of-frame TCR alpha sharing seen in monozygotic twins.

Template switching introduced a universal primer site, and the cDNA bore unique molecular identifiers. One entry per CDR3 protein, called by TCRdb with MiXCR from the 5' RACE reads. The sample holds around 670,000 distinct CDR3 sequences, 6.1% seen once. The CDR3 sequence is 17 residues long. J lost 0 bases, V lost 3 bases, and 5 bases had no gene match. Germline CDR1 and CDR2: MNHEY and SMNVEV (reference sequence). The sample holds a few counts of this clonotype. Its specificity is not known. Sequenced input: naive T cells sorted from blood. The V call is TRBV27, the J call TRBJ2-1, with 10 bases fitting TRBD2. This clonotype was sampled from a young man in good health. As DNA, the CDR3 is TGTGCCAGCAGTTTTGTAGCGGGAGGTTTCTCCTACAATGAGCAGTTCTTC. This translates into CASSFVAGGFSYNEQFF.